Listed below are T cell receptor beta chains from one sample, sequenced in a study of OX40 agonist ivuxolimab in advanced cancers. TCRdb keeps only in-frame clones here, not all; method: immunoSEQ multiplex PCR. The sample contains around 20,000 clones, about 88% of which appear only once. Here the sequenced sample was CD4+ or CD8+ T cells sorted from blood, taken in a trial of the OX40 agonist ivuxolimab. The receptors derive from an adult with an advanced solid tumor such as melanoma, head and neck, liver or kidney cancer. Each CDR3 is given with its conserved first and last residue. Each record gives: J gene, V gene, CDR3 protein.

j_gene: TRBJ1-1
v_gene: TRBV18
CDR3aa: CASSPQGTHRNTEAFF

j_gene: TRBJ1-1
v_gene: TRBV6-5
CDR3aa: CATQGQWNTEAFF

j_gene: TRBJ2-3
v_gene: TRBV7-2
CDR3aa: CASSQWTGRTDTQYF

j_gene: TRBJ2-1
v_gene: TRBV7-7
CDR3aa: CASSPGLAGGLGYNEQFF

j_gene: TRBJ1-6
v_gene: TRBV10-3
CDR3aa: CAISETGVSYNSPLHF

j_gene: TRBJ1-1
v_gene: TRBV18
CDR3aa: CASSPSGQYSEAFF

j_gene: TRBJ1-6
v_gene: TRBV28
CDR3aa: CASSLLGASYNSPLHF

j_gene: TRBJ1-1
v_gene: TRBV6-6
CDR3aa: CASSYRMNTEAFF

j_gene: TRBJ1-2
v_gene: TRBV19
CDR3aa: CASRRTQTDGYTF

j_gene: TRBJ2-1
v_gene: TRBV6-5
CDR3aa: CASSSLAGGRYEQFF

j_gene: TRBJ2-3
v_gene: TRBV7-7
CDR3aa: CASSLEWSDTQYF

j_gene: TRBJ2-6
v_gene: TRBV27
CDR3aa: CASSLFTGANVLTF

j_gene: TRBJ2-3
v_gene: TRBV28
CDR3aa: CASSMSRDHTDTQYF

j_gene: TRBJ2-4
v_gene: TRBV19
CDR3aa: CASSIQGVGKNIQYF

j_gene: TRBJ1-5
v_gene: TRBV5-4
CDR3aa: CASSLAGGRDQPQHF

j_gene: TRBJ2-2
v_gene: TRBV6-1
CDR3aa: CASSGRHPGLAGGLGGELFF

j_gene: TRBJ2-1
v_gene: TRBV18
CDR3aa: CASSRMTGEDNEQFF

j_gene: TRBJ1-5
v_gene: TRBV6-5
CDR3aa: CASSQRGTGNQPQHF

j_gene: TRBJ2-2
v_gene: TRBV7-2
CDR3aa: CASTRTLNTGELFF

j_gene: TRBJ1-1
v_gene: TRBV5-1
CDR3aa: CASRTNRGRNTEAFF

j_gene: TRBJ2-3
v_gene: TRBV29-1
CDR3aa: CSVEDTTGRAQYF

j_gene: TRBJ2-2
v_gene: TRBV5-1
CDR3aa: CASSAVTNTGELFF